This TCR beta chain emerged from a study of T cell responses to AZD1222 COVID-19 vaccine. Study outcomes and limitations: Receipt of two AZD1222 doses was followed by a rise in Spike-specific TCR breadth and depth. The donor cohort was predominantly white British with a female majority, and clonal diversity may have been underestimated.

The protocol was immunoSEQ multiplex PCR, while the TCRdb copy is restricted to in-frame clones and leaves out a portion. The sample has roughly 150,000 clones; about 90% are singletons. The germline gives CDR1 LNHDA, CDR2 SQIVND (reference sequence). V dropped 5 bases and J dropped 7 bases, with 9 bases sitting between them. The CDR3 runs to 11 residues. Comment on this clone: Its antigen is unidentified.

Sequencing used peripheral blood, obtained on day 0 of AZD1222 vaccination. The source is an adult in good health. The J gene is TRBJ2-7, the V gene TRBV19; D ambiguous. The CDR3 nucleotides are TGTGCCAGTAGTGGCGCACAAGAGCAGTACTTC. It codes for CASSGAQEQYF. Together with reference TRBV19 and TRBJ2-7, the CDR3 gives the full variable domain: DGGITQSPKYLFRKEGQNVTLSCEQNLNHDAMYWYRQDPGQGLRLIYYSQIVNDFQKGDIAEGYSVSREKKESFPLTVTSAQKNPTAFYLCASSGAQEQYFGPGTRLTVT.